What follows are 20 T cell receptor beta chains derived from one specimen sequenced in a study of blood T cell repertoires in COVID-19. Using immunoSEQ multiplex PCR, the repertoire was profiled, and TCRdb retains in-frame clones only, with some absent. The sample carries approximately 240,000 clones, 85% recorded once. The sequencing input was peripheral blood. Receptor source: a woman in her sixties or seventies with active or convalescent COVID-19.

This chain links TRBV3-1 (or the pseudogene TRBV3-2) with TRBJ2-3; no firm D call. Germline loops: CDR1 LGHDT, CDR2 YNNKEL (reference sequence). The ends were cut back, 4 bases at V and 4 bases at J, with 12 bases in the middle. There are 14 residues in the CDR3. CDR3 protein: CASSLRGRSDTQYF. The CDR3 DNA reads as TGTGCCAGCAGCCTTCGCGGCAGATCAGATACGCAGTATTTT.

This chain uses TRBV7-6 with TRBJ2-1, with TRBD2 matching over 8 bases. CDR3 length: 13 residues. CDR1 is SGHVS and CDR2 is FNYEAQ in the germline V gene. Trimming removed 6 bases from V and 6 bases from J; junction bases left unmatched: 4. This CDR3 reads CASSPSGFNEQFF. CDR3 nucleotides: TGTGCCAGCAGTCCTAGCGGGTTCAATGAGCAGTTCTTC.

The count of this clone is one. The chain employs TRBV5-1 and TRBJ2-1; 16 positions match TRBD2. Germline-derived CDR1 and CDR2 are SGHRS and YFSETQ. The V segment lost 3 bases and the J segment 8 bases; nucleotides outside the gene matches: 2. CDR3 size: 15 residues. The CDR3 sequence is CASSSGLAGGDEQFF. CDR3 DNA: TGCGCCAGCAGCTCGGGACTAGCGGGAGGGGATGAGCAGTTCTTC.

V and J are TRBV6-6 and TRBJ2-6; TRBD1 aligns across 7 bases. The junction had 5 bases not matched to a gene; V was cut back by 4 bases and J by 2 bases. CDR3 length equals 16 residues. Germline V CDR1 and CDR2: MNHNY, SVGAGI (reference sequence). In DNA, the CDR3 is TGTGCCAGCAGTTCAAACAGGGGCACTGGGGCCAACGTCCTGACTTTC. This sequence encodes CASSSNRGTGANVLTF.

The chain carries TRBV18 and TRBJ2-7, with D perhaps matching TRBD1 (5 bases). CDR3 length equals 14 residues. V was trimmed by 2 bases and J by 5 bases, leaving 13 bases between them. The germline V gene has CDR1 KGHSH and CDR2 LQKENI. The chain's CDR3 is CASSPGAGSHEQYF. The CDR3 nucleotides are TGTGCCAGCTCACCAGGTGCAGGGTCCCACGAGCAGTACTTC.

In this sample, this clone turned up once. The chain uses TRBV9 and TRBJ1-1; D may be TRBD1 (6 bases). The V end was cut by 4 bases, the J end by 5 bases, with 18 bases between. Per the germline V gene, CDR1 is SGDLS and CDR2 is YYNGEE. The CDR3 loop spans 15 amino acids. This CDR3 is CASSPTLTGITEAFF. CDR3 sequence (DNA): TGTGCCAGCAGCCCTACCCTAACAGGGATTACTGAAGCTTTCTTT. Using reference TRBV9 and TRBJ1-1 for the parts outside the CDR3, the full variable domain is DSGVTQTPKHLITATGQRVTLRCSPRSGDLSVYWYQQSLDQGLQFLIQYYNGEERAKGNILERFSAQQFPDLHSELNLSSLELGDSALYFCASSPTLTGITEAFFGQGTRLTVV.

The chain combines TRBV7-8 with TRBJ1-5, with D perhaps TRBD1 (6 bases). The CDR3 runs 15 residues. CDR1 and CDR2 from the germline V gene are SGHVS and FQNEAQ. V lost 5 bases, J lost 2 bases, and 13 bases lay in between. CDR3 coding DNA: TGTGCCAGCAGCCCAGACCCAGGGGGCAATCAGCCCCAGCATTTT. It specifies CASSPDPGGNQPQHF. Using reference TRBV7-8 and TRBJ1-5 for the parts outside the CDR3, the full variable domain is GAGVSQSPRYKVAKRGQDVALRCDPISGHVSLFWYQQALGQGPEFLTYFQNEAQLDKSGLPSDRFFAERPEGSVSTLKIQRTQQEDSAVYLCASSPDPGGNQPQHFGDGTRLSIL.

In its sample, this clone was seen once. The gene calls are TRBV11-3 and TRBJ1-3; tentatively, D is TRBD1 (5 bases). The length of the CDR3 is 13 residues. Deletions cut 5 bases from V and 4 bases from J, with 9 bases between. Germline lookup yields CDR1 SGHNT and CDR2 YENEEA. The CDR3 region is CASSRGFGNTIYF. The CDR3 nucleotides are TGTGCCAGCAGCAGGGGTTTCGGAAACACCATATATTTT.

The chain joins TRBV19 to TRBJ1-1; tentatively, D is TRBD1 (6 bases). The CDR3 runs 13 residues. The germline gives CDR1 LNHDA, CDR2 SQIVND (reference sequence). The germline V and J ends were trimmed by 9 bases and 3 bases, with 14 bases remaining between them. The CDR3 sequence is CASQPGQHTEAFF. CDR3 DNA sequence: TGTGCCAGCCAACCGGGACAACACACTGAAGCTTTCTTT.

The chain links TRBV15 to TRBJ2-3; 8 bases align to TRBD1. V trimming: 1 base; J trimming: 9 bases; junction bases outside the gene matches: 3. Germline-derived CDR1 and CDR2 are LNHNV and YYDKDF (reference sequence). The CDR3 is 13 amino acids. CDR3 coding DNA: TGTGCCACCAGCAGAGTTTGGGACAGGACGCAGTATTTT. Encoded protein: CATSRVWDRTQYF.

This chain links TRBV23-1 with TRBJ2-7; 8 bases agree with TRBD1. TRBV23-1 has ORF status, its function being uncertain. The CDR3 has 12 amino acids. With 2 bases clipped from V and 8 bases from J, the junction kept 2 bases outside the gene matches. CDR3 loop: CASSQRQGKQYF. In DNA form, the CDR3 reads TGCGCCAGCAGTCAAAGACAGGGGAAGCAGTACTTC.

The rearrangement links TRBV11-2 to TRBJ2-5, with 7 bases matching TRBD2. V lost 1 base, J lost 5 bases, and 7 bases stayed unmatched. This CDR3 region has 15 residues. Germline-derived CDR1 and CDR2 are SGHAT and FQNNGV. CDR3 in amino acids: CASSLGLGGRETQYF. The CDR3 DNA is TGTGCCAGCAGCTTAGGTCTGGGGGGGAGGGAGACCCAGTACTTC.

This chain uses TRBV7-9 with TRBJ2-1, with 11 bases matching TRBD2. The J segment lost 10 bases and the V segment lost 1 base, leaving 6 bases of the junction unmatched. Germline-derived CDR1 and CDR2 are SEHNR and FQNEAQ (reference sequence). There are 15 residues in the CDR3. CDR3 sequence reads: CASSLELAGVREQFF. In nucleotides, the CDR3 is TGTGCCAGCAGCTTAGAACTAGCGGGAGTAAGGGAGCAGTTCTTC.

V is TRBV2 and J is TRBJ2-2; 9 bases line up with TRBD2. With V trimmed by 4 bases and J by 6 bases, 3 bases remained unmatched. Looked up from germline, CDR1 is SNHLY and CDR2 is FYNNEI. This CDR3 has 14 residues. For the CDR3, the DNA is TGTGCCAGCAGTGCGGCGGGAGGGCCCGGGGAGCTGTTTTTT. It encodes CASSAAGGPGELFF.

V and J are TRBV2 and TRBJ1-2, with D unresolved. Trimming removed 1 base from V and 10 bases from J, with 13 bases in between. Germline CDR1 reads SNHLY; CDR2 reads FYNNEI. This CDR3 has 13 residues. The CDR3 region has the DNA TGTGCCAGCAGTGAAGGGGCCAGTTTCTCCTACACCTTC. Protein: CASSEGASFSYTF.

CDR3 region: CASRRTSGDYNEQFF. DNA for the CDR3: TGCGCCAGCAGGAGGACTAGCGGAGATTACAATGAGCAGTTCTTC. The V and J genes are TRBV5-1 and TRBJ2-1, with 10 nucleotides matching TRBD2. Germline loops: CDR1 SGHRS, CDR2 YFSETQ. CDR3 length: 15 amino acids. V shed 5 bases and J 4 bases; nucleotides not matched to a gene: 6.

The chain recombines TRBV9 with TRBJ2-1; D may be TRBD1 (6 bases). The CDR3 has 15 residues. V was trimmed by 1 base and J by 9 bases, leaving 17 bases between them. Per the germline V gene, CDR1 is SGDLS and CDR2 is YYNGEE. Here the CDR3 DNA reads TGTGCCAGCAGCGTACAAGACAGGCCTGGGGGTGAGCAGTTCTTC. Residues: CASSVQDRPGGEQFF.

This chain links TRBV24-1 with TRBJ2-2; a weak D match, TRBD1 (6 bases). Looked up from germline, CDR1 is KGHDR and CDR2 is SFDVKD. This CDR3 has 16 residues. V was clipped by 7 bases and J by 1 base, with 15 bases between them. CDR3 loop: CATRPTSGQNTGELFF. The CDR3 DNA is TGTGCCACCAGGCCAACCTCGGGACAGAACACCGGGGAGCTGTTTTTT.

This clone appeared a few times. This chain connects TRBV7-8 to TRBJ2-2; 8 nucleotides align to TRBD1. V was clipped by 5 bases and J by 4 bases; unmatched bases: 6. Germline CDR1 reads SGHVS; CDR2 reads FQNEAQ. This CDR3 has 15 amino acids. The chain's CDR3 is CASSRTGFITGELFF. The CDR3 nucleotides are TGTGCCAGCAGCCGGACAGGGTTCATCACCGGGGAGCTGTTTTTT.

The V call is TRBV13, the J call TRBJ2-1, with D tentatively TRBD1 (6 bases). Trimming took 2 bases from V and 2 from J, leaving 10 bases between them. Per germline, CDR1 PRHDT and CDR2 FYEKMQ (reference sequence). The CDR3 totals 15 residues. The CDR3 DNA is TGTGCCAGCAGCTTAATACAGGGAGCCTACAATGAGCAGTTCTTC. Residues: CASSLIQGAYNEQFF.